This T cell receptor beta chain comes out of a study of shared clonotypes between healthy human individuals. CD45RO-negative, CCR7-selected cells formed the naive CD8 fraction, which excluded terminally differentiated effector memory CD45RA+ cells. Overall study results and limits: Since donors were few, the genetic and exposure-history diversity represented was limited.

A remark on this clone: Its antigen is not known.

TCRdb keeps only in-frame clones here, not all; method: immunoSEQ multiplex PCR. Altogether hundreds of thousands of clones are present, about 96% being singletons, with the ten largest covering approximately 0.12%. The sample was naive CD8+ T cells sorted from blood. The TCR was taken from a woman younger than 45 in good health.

The CDR3, as DNA: TGTGCCAGCAGTTTAGTCGGATTGGCAGGTCACCAGCCCCAGCATTTT. This codes for CASSLVGLAGHQPQHF. This chain links TRBV27 with TRBJ1-5; D call uncertain. The CDR3 runs to 16 residues. Germline V gene data show CDR1 as MNHEY and CDR2 as SMNVEV (reference sequence). V lost 2 bases and J lost 7, with 18 bases in between.